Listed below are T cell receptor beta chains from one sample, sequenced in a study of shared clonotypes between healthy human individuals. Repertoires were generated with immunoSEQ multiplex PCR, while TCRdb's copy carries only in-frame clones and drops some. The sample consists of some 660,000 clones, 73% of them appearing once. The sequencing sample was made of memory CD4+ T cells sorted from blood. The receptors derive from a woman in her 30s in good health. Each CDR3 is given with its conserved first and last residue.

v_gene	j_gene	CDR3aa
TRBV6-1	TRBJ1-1	CASTPGASFYAEAFF
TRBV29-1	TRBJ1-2	CSGYRDYGYTF
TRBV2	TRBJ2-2	CASRAGTGSIGELFF
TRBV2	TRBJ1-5	CASSDGQGAGPQHF
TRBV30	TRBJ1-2	CAWSGGTGGNGYGYTF
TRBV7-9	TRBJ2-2	CASSLGGTTGELFF
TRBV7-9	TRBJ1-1	CASSLLSGLEAFF
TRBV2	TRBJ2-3	CASSPTTDTQYF
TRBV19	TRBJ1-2	CASSLVRTRGRGYTF
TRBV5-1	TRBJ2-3	CASSPWTSGSTDTQYF
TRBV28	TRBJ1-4	CASSHTDVRGEKLFF
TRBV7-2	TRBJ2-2	CASSASPTTSGELFF
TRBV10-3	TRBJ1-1	CAIRETGLNTEAFF
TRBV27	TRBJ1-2	CASSPDGYGYTF
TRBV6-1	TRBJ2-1	CASSDGDPVDEQFF